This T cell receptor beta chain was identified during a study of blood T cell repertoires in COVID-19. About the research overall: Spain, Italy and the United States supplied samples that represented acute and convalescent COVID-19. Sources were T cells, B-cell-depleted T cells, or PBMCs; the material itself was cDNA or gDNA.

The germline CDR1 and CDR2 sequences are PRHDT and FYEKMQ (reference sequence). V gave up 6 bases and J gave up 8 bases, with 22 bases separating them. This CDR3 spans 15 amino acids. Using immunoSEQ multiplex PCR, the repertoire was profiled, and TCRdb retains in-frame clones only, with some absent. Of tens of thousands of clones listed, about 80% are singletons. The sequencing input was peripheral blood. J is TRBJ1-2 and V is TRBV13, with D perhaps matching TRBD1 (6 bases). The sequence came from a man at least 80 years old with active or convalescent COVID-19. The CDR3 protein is CASRSRGGGQRGYTF. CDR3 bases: TGTGCCAGCAGGTCTAGGGGCGGGGGCCAGCGGGGCTACACCTTC.